Listed below are T cell receptor beta chains from one sample, sequenced in a study of shared clonotypes between healthy human individuals. TCRdb's copy holds only in-frame clones and misses some; the assay was immunoSEQ multiplex PCR. The table lists 1,500,000 or so clones, around 95% of them singletons. The specimen sequenced was naive CD4+ T cells sorted from blood. All receptors derive from a man aged 25 to 40 in good health. CDR3s include the opening cysteine and the closing phenylalanine or tryptophan. The order of the fields is V gene, J gene, clone size, D gene, CDR3 DNA, CDR3 protein. A D gene is named only where the DNA matches it firmly. Rows give clone size only sometimes, using once, few, many, or a class for an expanded clone.

v_gene: TRBV14
j_gene: TRBJ2-7
abundance: -
d_gene: -
CDR3nt: TGTGCCAGCAGCATTAGGATAGGGGACCTCTACGAGCAGTACTTC
CDR3aa: CASSIRIGDLYEQYF

v_gene: TRBV21-1
j_gene: TRBJ1-1
abundance: -
d_gene: -
CDR3nt: TGTGCCAGCAGCGAACCGGTTCGGACAGCAGAAGCTTTCTTT
CDR3aa: CASSEPVRTAEAFF

v_gene: TRBV5-5
j_gene: TRBJ2-6
abundance: -
d_gene: TRBD1
CDR3nt: TGTGCCAGCAGCCGGACAGGGATGGTTGGGGCCAACGTCCTGACTTTC
CDR3aa: CASSRTGMVGANVLTF

v_gene: TRBV19
j_gene: TRBJ2-5
abundance: -
d_gene: -
CDR3nt: TGTGCCAGTAGTATTCAGGGCCGGATGTCCCAGTACTTC
CDR3aa: CASSIQGRMSQYF

v_gene: TRBV20-1
j_gene: TRBJ2-7
abundance: -
d_gene: -
CDR3nt: TGCAGTGCTAGGGGTGGATACGAGCAGTACTTC
CDR3aa: CSARGGYEQYF

v_gene: TRBV5-4
j_gene: TRBJ2-7
abundance: -
d_gene: TRBD2
CDR3nt: TGTGCCAGCAGCTTGGTTGGCGGGAGCTCCTACGAGCAGTACTTC
CDR3aa: CASSLVGGSSYEQYF

v_gene: TRBV30
j_gene: TRBJ1-5
abundance: -
d_gene: -
CDR3nt: TGTGCCTGGAGTGTACCAGGGTTCCGTCAGCCCCAGCATTTT
CDR3aa: CAWSVPGFRQPQHF

v_gene: TRBV7-7
j_gene: TRBJ2-5
abundance: once
d_gene: -
CDR3nt: TGTGCTAGCAGCTTAGGGTTACAGCAAGAGACCCAGTACTTC
CDR3aa: CASSLGLQQETQYF

v_gene: TRBV19
j_gene: TRBJ2-7
abundance: -
d_gene: TRBD1
CDR3nt: TGTGCCAGTAGTATGCCGGGACAGGCAACCTACGAGCAGTACTTC
CDR3aa: CASSMPGQATYEQYF

v_gene: TRBV5-1
j_gene: TRBJ2-7
abundance: -
d_gene: -
CDR3nt: TGCGCCAGCAGGGCGGGACTTGGAAATTACGAGCAGTACTTC
CDR3aa: CASRAGLGNYEQYF

v_gene: TRBV4-1
j_gene: TRBJ1-5
abundance: -
d_gene: -
CDR3nt: TGCGCCAGCAGCCAAGACGCCCGGAATCAGCCCCAGCATTTT
CDR3aa: CASSQDARNQPQHF

v_gene: TRBV19
j_gene: TRBJ2-2
abundance: -
d_gene: -
CDR3nt: TGTGCCAGCCCCGCCTCTTACACCGGGGAGCTGTTTTTT
CDR3aa: CASPASYTGELFF

v_gene: TRBV28
j_gene: TRBJ2-1
abundance: -
d_gene: -
CDR3nt: TGTGCCAGCAGTTTGGATAATGAGCAGTTCTTC
CDR3aa: CASSLDNEQFF

v_gene: TRBV10-1
j_gene: TRBJ2-1
abundance: -
d_gene: -
CDR3nt: TGCGCCAGCAGTAACAGTTTCTATGAGCAGTTCTTC
CDR3aa: CASSNSFYEQFF

v_gene: TRBV11-2
j_gene: TRBJ2-7
abundance: once
d_gene: TRBD2
CDR3nt: TGTGCCAGCAGCTCGAGGACTAGCGGATTTGTCCACGAGCAGTACTTC
CDR3aa: CASSSRTSGFVHEQYF

v_gene: TRBV6-5
j_gene: TRBJ2-2
abundance: -
d_gene: TRBD2
CDR3nt: TGTGCCAGCAGTCCGCAGCGGGGCCGCACCGGGGAGCTGTTTTTT
CDR3aa: CASSPQRGRTGELFF

v_gene: TRBV2
j_gene: TRBJ2-1
abundance: once
d_gene: -
CDR3nt: TGTGCCAGCAGTGAGGCCCCGGGACAGTTCTTC
CDR3aa: CASSEAPGQFF

v_gene: TRBV5-1
j_gene: TRBJ2-7
abundance: -
d_gene: -
CDR3nt: TGCGCCAGCAGCCCGATCCGGTGGGAGGCCTACGAGCAGTACTTC
CDR3aa: CASSPIRWEAYEQYF

v_gene: TRBV6-1
j_gene: TRBJ2-7
abundance: -
d_gene: -
CDR3nt: TGTGCCAGCAGTGCCGGAATCATACCCTACGAGCAGTACTTC
CDR3aa: CASSAGIIPYEQYF

v_gene: TRBV6-1
j_gene: TRBJ2-7
abundance: -
d_gene: -
CDR3nt: TGTGCCAGCAGTGGAAGACAGATAATATCGTGGGCCTACGAGCAGTACTTC
CDR3aa: CASSGRQIISWAYEQYF

v_gene: TRBV5-6
j_gene: TRBJ2-7
abundance: -
d_gene: -
CDR3nt: TGTGCCAGCAGCGGGGTGGGGCGCGTTAACGAGCAGTACTTC
CDR3aa: CASSGVGRVNEQYF

v_gene: TRBV27
j_gene: TRBJ1-2
abundance: -
d_gene: -
CDR3nt: TGTGCCAGCAGTTTTGCCCCTAACTATGGCTACACCTTC
CDR3aa: CASSFAPNYGYTF

v_gene: TRBV10-1
j_gene: TRBJ2-3
abundance: -
d_gene: TRBD2
CDR3nt: TGCGCCAGCAGTCCCCTCGGACTAGCGGCTAGCACAGATACGCAGTATTTT
CDR3aa: CASSPLGLAASTDTQYF

v_gene: TRBV19
j_gene: TRBJ1-5
abundance: -
d_gene: TRBD1
CDR3nt: TGTGCCAGTAGTAGGACAGGGAAGTTTGATCAGCCCCAGCATTTT
CDR3aa: CASSRTGKFDQPQHF

v_gene: TRBV11-2
j_gene: TRBJ2-7
abundance: -
d_gene: -
CDR3nt: TGTGCCAGCAGCGGCATTAGAACGTACGAGCAGTACTTC
CDR3aa: CASSGIRTYEQYF

v_gene: TRBV29-1
j_gene: TRBJ2-3
abundance: once
d_gene: -
CDR3nt: TGCAGCGTTGATGGCAGGGGTTGGGATACGCAGTATTTT
CDR3aa: CSVDGRGWDTQYF

v_gene: TRBV21-1
j_gene: TRBJ2-7
abundance: -
d_gene: -
CDR3nt: TGTGCCAGCAGCAACGTTCCAGACAGGGCCTCCTACGAGCAGTACTTC
CDR3aa: CASSNVPDRASYEQYF

v_gene: TRBV2
j_gene: TRBJ2-7
abundance: -
d_gene: -
CDR3nt: TGTGCCAGCAGTGAAGCGCTTTCGTTCCACGGAAGCCAGTACTTC
CDR3aa: CASSEALSFHGSQYF

v_gene: TRBV6-1
j_gene: TRBJ2-5
abundance: -
d_gene: -
CDR3nt: TGTGCCAGCAGTGAACAGTGGGCAGAGACCCAGTACTTC
CDR3aa: CASSEQWAETQYF

v_gene: TRBV5-4
j_gene: TRBJ2-7
abundance: -
d_gene: TRBD2
CDR3nt: TGTGCCAGCAGCTTTGGGACTAGCGGGAGAAACGAGCAGTACTTC
CDR3aa: CASSFGTSGRNEQYF

v_gene: TRBV5-1
j_gene: TRBJ2-3
abundance: -
d_gene: TRBD2
CDR3nt: TGCGCCAGCAGCTTGGTAGCGGGAGTGTCAGATACGCAGTATTTT
CDR3aa: CASSLVAGVSDTQYF

v_gene: TRBV4-2
j_gene: TRBJ2-5
abundance: -
d_gene: TRBD2
CDR3nt: TGTGCCAGCAGCCAAGTTGAAGCGGGAGTAGAGACCCAGTACTTC
CDR3aa: CASSQVEAGVETQYF

v_gene: TRBV7-2
j_gene: TRBJ1-5
abundance: -
d_gene: -
CDR3nt: TGTGCCAGCAGCTCCGACAGCACCGATCAGCCCCAGCATTTT
CDR3aa: CASSSDSTDQPQHF

v_gene: TRBV5-1
j_gene: TRBJ2-7
abundance: -
d_gene: -
CDR3nt: TGCGCCAGCAAGGGGACCGCGGCCGGCGAGCAGTACTTC
CDR3aa: CASKGTAAGEQYF

v_gene: TRBV25-1
j_gene: TRBJ1-1
abundance: -
d_gene: -
CDR3nt: TGTGCCAGCCGCCCCGGGGGCGCGGGCACTGAAGCTTTCTTT
CDR3aa: CASRPGGAGTEAFF

v_gene: TRBV15
j_gene: TRBJ1-5
abundance: -
d_gene: -
CDR3nt: TGTGCCACCAGCACCGAGGTTCTCTGGGTGGATAGCAATCAGCCCCAGCATTTT
CDR3aa: CATSTEVLWVDSNQPQHF

v_gene: TRBV7-3
j_gene: TRBJ2-1
abundance: -
d_gene: -
CDR3nt: TGTGCCAGCAGCTTAATACTTAATCCTGAGCAGTTCTTC
CDR3aa: CASSLILNPEQFF

v_gene: TRBV19
j_gene: TRBJ1-5
abundance: -
d_gene: -
CDR3nt: TGTGCCAGTAGTGCATGGGGGGGCAGCAATCAGCCCCAGCATTTT
CDR3aa: CASSAWGGSNQPQHF

v_gene: TRBV6-1
j_gene: TRBJ1-3
abundance: -
d_gene: TRBD1
CDR3nt: TGTGCCAGCGGGCAGGGGAACAGGGGTGGTAACACCATATATTTT
CDR3aa: CASGQGNRGGNTIYF

v_gene: TRBV11-1
j_gene: TRBJ2-1
abundance: -
d_gene: -
CDR3nt: TGTGCCAGCAGCTTAGGGGGGAGCTCCTACAATGAGCAGTTCTTC
CDR3aa: CASSLGGSSYNEQFF

v_gene: TRBV18
j_gene: TRBJ2-5
abundance: -
d_gene: -
CDR3nt: TGTGCCAGCTCACCATTAGCGCAGGGGTCACTCAAAGAGACCCAGTACTTC
CDR3aa: CASSPLAQGSLKETQYF

v_gene: TRBV10-3
j_gene: TRBJ1-3
abundance: -
d_gene: -
CDR3nt: TGTGCCTCTCGTTTCCAGGGCTCCTCTGGAAACACCATATATTTT
CDR3aa: CASRFQGSSGNTIYF

v_gene: TRBV28
j_gene: TRBJ2-7
abundance: -
d_gene: TRBD2
CDR3nt: TGTGCCAGCAGTCCGACTAGCGGGAGTCCTGGCTACTTC
CDR3aa: CASSPTSGSPGYF

v_gene: TRBV11-2
j_gene: TRBJ1-1
abundance: -
d_gene: -
CDR3nt: TGTGCCAGCAGCTTCGTTCGGGGCTGGGGGACTGAAGCTTTCTTT
CDR3aa: CASSFVRGWGTEAFF

v_gene: TRBV25-1
j_gene: TRBJ2-1
abundance: -
d_gene: -
CDR3nt: TGTGCCAGCAGTCCACCCCGGAGGGGCGATGAGCAGTTCTTC
CDR3aa: CASSPPRRGDEQFF

v_gene: TRBV10-1
j_gene: TRBJ2-1
abundance: -
d_gene: -
CDR3nt: TGCGCCAGCAGTGAGCCCGGTGGCTACAATGAGCAGTTCTTC
CDR3aa: CASSEPGGYNEQFF

v_gene: TRBV5-4
j_gene: TRBJ2-1
abundance: -
d_gene: TRBD2
CDR3nt: TGTGCCAGCAGTCGGACTAGCGGGAGTAGGTACAATGAGCAGTTCTTC
CDR3aa: CASSRTSGSRYNEQFF

v_gene: TRBV5-4
j_gene: TRBJ2-7
abundance: -
d_gene: TRBD2
CDR3nt: TGTGCCAGCAGCTCCCGGACTAGCGGGAGTACCTACGAGCAGTACTTC
CDR3aa: CASSSRTSGSTYEQYF